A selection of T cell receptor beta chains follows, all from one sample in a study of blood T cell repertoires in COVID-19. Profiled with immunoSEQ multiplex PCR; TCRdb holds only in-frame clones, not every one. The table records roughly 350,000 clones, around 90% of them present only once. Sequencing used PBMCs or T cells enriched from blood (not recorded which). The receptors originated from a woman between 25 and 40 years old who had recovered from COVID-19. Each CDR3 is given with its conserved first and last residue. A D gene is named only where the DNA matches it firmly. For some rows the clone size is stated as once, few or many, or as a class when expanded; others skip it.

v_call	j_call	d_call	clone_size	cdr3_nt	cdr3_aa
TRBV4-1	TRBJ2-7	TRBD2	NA	TGCGCCAGCAGCCAAGAGGCGGGAGGGTACGAGCAGTACTTC	CASSQEAGGYEQYF
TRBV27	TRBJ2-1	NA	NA	TGTGCCAGCAGTTTATCCAGCGGCAGCTCCTACAATGAGCAGTTCTTC	CASSLSSGSSYNEQFF
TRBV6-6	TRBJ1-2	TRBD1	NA	TGTGCCAGCAGTTACCAAGGGGGCGGGTATGGCTACACCTTC	CASSYQGGGYGYTF
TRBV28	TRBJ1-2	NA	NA	TGTGCCAGCAGTTTGTCAGGGGTCGGCGGCTACACCTTC	CASSLSGVGGYTF
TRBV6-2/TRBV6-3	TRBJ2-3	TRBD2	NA	TGTGCCAGCAGTTACAGCCGGGAGGCTTATGATACGCAGTATTTT	CASSYSREAYDTQYF
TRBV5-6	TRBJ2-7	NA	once	TGTGCCAGCACCCTCGCTTGGTCGCGAGAGTCCTACGAGCAGTACTTC	CASTLAWSRESYEQYF
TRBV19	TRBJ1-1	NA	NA	TGTGCCAGTAGTACAGGCATGAACACTGAAGCTTTCTTT	CASSTGMNTEAFF
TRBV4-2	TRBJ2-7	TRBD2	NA	TGTGCCAGCAGCCAGGAGATAACTAGCGGGAGCTACGAGCAGTACTTC	CASSQEITSGSYEQYF
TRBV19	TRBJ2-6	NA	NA	TGTGCCAGTAGCCAAATACGGGGGAGAGCCTCTGGGGCCAACGTCCTGACTTTC	CASSQIRGRASGANVLTF
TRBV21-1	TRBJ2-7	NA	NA	TGTGCCAGCAGCAAGAAGGGACCGGGACAGGGTGGCCACGAGCAGTACTTC	CASSKKGPGQGGHEQYF
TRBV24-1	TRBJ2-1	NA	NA	TGTGCCACCAGTGATGCGGTTGAGCAGTTCTTC	CATSDAVEQFF
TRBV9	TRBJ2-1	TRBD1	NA	TGTGCCAGCAGCGTATCACAGGGGACCGCTATGGGTAATGAGCAGTTCTTC	CASSVSQGTAMGNEQFF
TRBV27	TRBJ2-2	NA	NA	TGTGCCAGCACTGACAGAACAACGACCGGGGAGCTGTTTTTT	CASTDRTTTGELFF
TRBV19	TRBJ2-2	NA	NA	TGTGCCAGTAGTATAGGTAGGACATCCGGGGAGCTGTTTTTT	CASSIGRTSGELFF
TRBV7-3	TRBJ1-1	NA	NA	TGTGCCAGCAGCTTAGAGGTTGGAGAAGCTTTCTTT	CASSLEVGEAFF
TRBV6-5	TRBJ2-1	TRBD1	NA	TGTGCCAGCAGGGGGGACAGATTTTCCTACAATGAGCAGTTCTTC	CASRGDRFSYNEQFF
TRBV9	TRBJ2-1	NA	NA	TGTGCCAGCAGCGTAGCTGGAGGGGCGGGACGGGTTATTGAGCAGTTCTTC	CASSVAGGAGRVIEQFF
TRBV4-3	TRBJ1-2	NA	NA	TGCGCCAGCAGCCAAGCCTGGGGGGGAGGCGGCTACACCTTC	CASSQAWGGGGYTF
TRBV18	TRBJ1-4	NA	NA	TGTGCCAGCTCGCAAAATCCAGTCTCTGATGCCCGTGAAAAACTGTTTTTT	CASSQNPVSDAREKLFF
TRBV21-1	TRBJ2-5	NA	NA	TGTGCCAGCAGCAACTGGACAGGGGAAGGGACCCAGTACTTC	CASSNWTGEGTQYF
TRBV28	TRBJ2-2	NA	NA	TGTGCCAGCACCTTTGCAATAAAATACAGCACCGGGGAGCTGTTTTTT	CASTFAIKYSTGELFF
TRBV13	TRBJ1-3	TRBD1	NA	TGTGCCAGCAGCTCATACAGGGGAATTGGAAACACCATATATTTT	CASSSYRGIGNTIYF
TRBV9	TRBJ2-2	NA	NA	TGTGCCAGCACCGGCAGGGCGAACACCGGGGAGCTGTTTTTT	CASTGRANTGELFF
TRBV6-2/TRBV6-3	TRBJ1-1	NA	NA	TGTGCCAGCAGTTGGAGGGGGAACACTGAAGCTTTCTTT	CASSWRGNTEAFF
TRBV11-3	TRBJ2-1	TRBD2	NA	TGTGCCAGCAGCTTGACTAGCGGGAACGGAAATGAGCAGTTCTTC	CASSLTSGNGNEQFF
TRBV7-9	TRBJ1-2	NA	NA	TGTGCCAGCAGTATACAGGGTTACCCTACTAACTATGGCTACACCTTC	CASSIQGYPTNYGYTF
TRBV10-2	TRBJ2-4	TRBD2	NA	TGCGCCAGCAGGACCCCGGGGGGACACATTCAGTACTTC	CASRTPGGHIQYF
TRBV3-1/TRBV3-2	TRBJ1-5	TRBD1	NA	TGTGCCAGCAGCCAAGGTGCAGGGGGAGGTCAGCCCCAGCATTTT	CASSQGAGGGQPQHF
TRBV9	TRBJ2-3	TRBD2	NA	TGTGCCAGCAGCGTAGGCGGTAGCGGGGGGGTGTTAGATACGCAGTATTTT	CASSVGGSGGVLDTQYF
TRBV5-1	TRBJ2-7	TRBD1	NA	TGCGCCAGCAGCCCCGGGACAGGGCCCTACGAGCAGTACTTC	CASSPGTGPYEQYF
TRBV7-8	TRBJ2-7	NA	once	TGTGCCAGCAGTTCGGTCTACGAGCAGTACTTC	CASSSVYEQYF
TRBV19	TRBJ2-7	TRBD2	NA	TGTGCCACATCATTAATAGCGGGACTCTCCTACGAGCAGTACTTC	CATSLIAGLSYEQYF
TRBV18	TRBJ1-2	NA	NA	TGTGCCAGCTCAACGTTAGACAGGCCTGCCTATGGCTACACCTTC	CASSTLDRPAYGYTF
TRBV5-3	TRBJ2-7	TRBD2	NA	TGTGCCAGAAGCCGAGGACTAGCGCGATCAAGGGCCTACGAGCAGTACTTC	CARSRGLARSRAYEQYF
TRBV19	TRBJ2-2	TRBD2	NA	TGTGCCACTAGGGGAGGGAGTGGGAACGCGAACACCGGGGAGCTGTTTTTT	CATRGGSGNANTGELFF
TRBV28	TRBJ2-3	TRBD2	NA	TGTGCCAGCAGTTTGGGTTCCAGCGGGATTATCACAGATACGCAGTATTTT	CASSLGSSGIITDTQYF
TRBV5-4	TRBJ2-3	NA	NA	TGTGCCAGCAGTCGCCTAGGGGCAGATACGCAGTATTTT	CASSRLGADTQYF
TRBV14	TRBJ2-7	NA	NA	TGTGCCAGCAGCCAAGAAGGGCAGGGGGGTCCTGGGCTCGGGGAGCAGTACTTC	CASSQEGQGGPGLGEQYF
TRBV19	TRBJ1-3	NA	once	TGTGCCAGTAGCCACGACAGGAACTCTGGAAACACCATATATTTT	CASSHDRNSGNTIYF
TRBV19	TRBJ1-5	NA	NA	TGTGCCAGTAGTTACAGCAAAGACAGAAGCAATCAGCCCCAGCATTTT	CASSYSKDRSNQPQHF
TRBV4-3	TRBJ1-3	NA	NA	TGCGCCAGCAGCCAAGATTGGGGGGTTGGAAACACCATATATTTT	CASSQDWGVGNTIYF
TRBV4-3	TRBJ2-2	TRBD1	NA	TGCGCCAGCAGCCTAATGGGACAGGGCAACACCGGGGAGCTGTTTTTT	CASSLMGQGNTGELFF
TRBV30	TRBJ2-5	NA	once	TGTGCCTGGTCCCCTAGACTAGTAGGCGATGAGACCCAGTACTTC	CAWSPRLVGDETQYF
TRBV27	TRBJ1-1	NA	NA	TGTGCCAGCAGTTATAGGGGGAACACTGAAGCTTTCTTT	CASSYRGNTEAFF
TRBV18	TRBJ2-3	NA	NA	TGTGCCAGCTCACCAACGGGGGGCGGCACAGATACGCAGTATTTT	CASSPTGGGTDTQYF
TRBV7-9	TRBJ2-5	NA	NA	TGTGCCAGCAGCCCGCGGGGAGGGGGAGAGACCCAGTACTTC	CASSPRGGGETQYF
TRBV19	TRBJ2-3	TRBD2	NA	TGTGCCAGTAGTAAGCTGTTAGCGGGAGGGTTCATCGCAGATACGCAGTATTTT	CASSKLLAGGFIADTQYF